This TCR beta chain was sequenced in a study of shared clonotypes between healthy human individuals. Study results and caveats: Of the naive CD4 clonotypes, about 5.4% were shared across a handful of donors. Larger richness was generally estimated for naive than memory subsets.

V lost 4 bases and J 0 bases, leaving 7 bases between the germline ends. The CDR3 runs 14 residues. Germline V gene data show CDR1 as SGHRS and CDR2 as YFSETQ. With regard to this clone: Its matching antigen is unknown.

An even split of each subset's genomic DNA across several immunoSEQ plates was performed. Template for every sorted-subset replicate PCR totaled approximately 200 ng DNA, roughly 30,000 T cell genomes. Generated by immunoSEQ multiplex PCR, the TCRdb table keeps only in-frame clones and is missing some. In the table there are a few hundred thousand clones, approximately 96% of which are singletons. The sequencing input was memory CD8+ T cells sorted from blood. Subset described: CD45RO+ cells pooled with CCR7-negative TemRA cells. The J gene is TRBJ2-2, the V gene TRBV5-1; D remains ambiguous. The origin of this receptor is a man between 25 and 39 years old in good health. The CDR3 DNA is TGCGCCAGCAGCCCCAACTCGAACACCGGGGAGCTGTTTTTT. The encoded protein is CASSPNSNTGELFF.